This paragraph covers one T cell receptor (beta chain) sequence. This clonotype was seen a few times. What this receptor recognizes is not known. No much larger clone exists at a distance of one base, and base qualities are not known. The library was obtained by PCR. The sequencer was an Illumina HiSeq 2500. Molecular barcoding was employed in the preparation of TCR libraries, with unique molecular identifiers being used to normalize TCRbeta repertoire quantification. TCRdb handled the public reads itself, with Q25 trimming in fastp and clone calling in MiXCR, and kept productive beta chains. Entries that share a CDR3 protein sequence are merged under the most common genes and DNA. In all, the sample holds about 300,000 distinct CDR3 sequences, and over 7% of those were seen once. Around 9.8% of the sample rests with the top ten. What the treatment or condition label conveys for this sample: allogeneic hematopoietic cell transplantation with graft depleted of TCRalphabeta T cells and CD19 B cells. Transplant recipients were children who received TCRalphabeta/CD19-depleted allogeneic hematopoietic cell grafts.

The CDR3 goes from the cysteine to the valine over 14 residues. The only DNA kept is the CDR3, 42 bases in frame from the first base. The germline V gene supplies CDR1 MNHEY and CDR2 SVGEGT. A distance of 13 bases separates the germline ends of V and J, which lose 2 bases and 5 bases respectively. This entry belongs to a study of T-cell reconstitution after alpha-beta-depleted transplantation in children (dated by TCRdb to the mid-2010s). With regard to the full study: Using TCR repertoire profiling, the study followed T-cell immune reconstitution in a quantitative way in children after TCRalphabeta/CD19-depleted allogeneic hematopoietic cell transplantation. The full study reports these points: The apparently early recovery of alphabetaT-cell counts about two months after transplant reportedly depended on only several hundred rapidly expanded clones that came from non-depleted graft cells. Over subsequent months, a decline in hyperexpanded clone frequencies was noted, and after one year, T-cell counts and TCRbeta diversity were mostly ascribed to newly produced T cells. In some patients, the high TCRbeta diversity seen at day 60 was put down to recipient T cells and intrathymic progenitors that had survived conditioning.

The sequenced sample was peripheral blood, obtained 360 days after TCRalphabeta/CD19-depleted stem cell transplant. The receptor's source is a female patient between 2 and 15 years old who had a stem cell transplant for Fanconi anemia, so the T cells may come from the graft donor. The chain employs TRBV6-2 or TRBV6-3 and TRBJ2-7, with the D call tentatively TRBD1 or TRBD2, each fitting 6 bases. The nucleotides are TGTGCCAGCAGTTACGCCGCAGGGGAGGACGAGCAGTACGTC. It encodes CASSYAAGEDEQYV.